Listed below are T cell receptor beta chains from one sample, sequenced in a study of sequential checkpoint blockade in melanoma. The assay was immunoSEQ multiplex PCR, and TCRdb's table has in-frame clones only and misses some. The sample has around 37,000 clones, about 30% seen once. The sequencing used tumor tissue (inferred from file names), collected from a patient given nivolumab and ipilimumab in sequence. All receptors derive from a human donor with melanoma. Both conserved end residues are part of each CDR3. The D gene is left open where the match is weak. Clone size is not always given. Where it is, it says once, few, many or a class for expanded clones.

v_gene	d_gene	abundance	j_gene	CDR3aa	CDR3nt
TRBV6-8	TRBD2	few	TRBJ2-2	CASKLAGGIGELFF	TGTGCCAGCAAGCTAGCGGGGGGGATCGGGGAGCTGTTTTTT
TRBV19	-	-	TRBJ1-1	CASSMVGFEAFF	TGTGCCAGTAGTATGGTGGGGTTTGAAGCTTTCTTT
TRBV5-1	TRBD2	-	TRBJ2-5	CASSLMASGRKETQYF	TGCGCCAGCAGCTTGATGGCTAGCGGGAGAAAAGAGACCCAGTACTTC
TRBV29-1	-	-	TRBJ1-3	CSVDDPSPSSGNTIYF	TGCAGCGTTGATGATCCCAGTCCCTCCTCTGGAAACACCATATATTTT
TRBV11-3	-	many	TRBJ1-1	CASSFWGGNTEAFF	TGTGCCAGCAGCTTTTGGGGAGGGAACACTGAAGCTTTCTTT
TRBV11-3	TRBD2	few	TRBJ2-7	CASSSRLAATYEQYF	TGTGCCAGCAGCTCCCGACTAGCGGCTACTTACGAGCAGTACTTC
TRBV5-1	TRBD1	-	TRBJ1-1	CASSEGAGKTEAFF	TGCGCCAGCAGCGAGGGGGCAGGGAAGACTGAAGCTTTCTTT
TRBV6-8	-	-	TRBJ2-2	CASSWTDANTGELFF	TGTGCCAGCAGTTGGACAGACGCGAACACCGGGGAGCTGTTTTTT
TRBV9	-	-	TRBJ1-5	CASRRQINQPQHF	TGTGCCAGCAGAAGGCAGATTAATCAGCCCCAGCATTTT
TRBV11-3	TRBD2	few	TRBJ2-7	CASSLVSGLAGGDEQYF	TGTGCCAGCAGCTTAGTGTCCGGACTAGCGGGTGGGGACGAGCAGTACTTC
TRBV28	TRBD1	few	TRBJ2-7	CASRRDRPLSYEQYF	TGTGCCAGCAGAAGGGACAGACCGCTCTCCTACGAGCAGTACTTC
TRBV19	TRBD1	-	TRBJ1-5	CASGGQGQRQPQHF	TGTGCCAGTGGAGGACAGGGGCAGAGGCAGCCCCAGCATTTT
TRBV11-3	-	many	TRBJ1-2	CASSLAGINYGYTF	TGTGCCAGCAGCTTGGCCGGGATTAACTATGGCTACACCTTC
TRBV5-1	-	-	TRBJ2-3	CASGGRGEFTDTQYF	TGCGCCAGCGGCGGCAGGGGAGAATTCACAGATACGCAGTATTTT
TRBV19	-	-	TRBJ2-2	CASRGRNTGELFF	TGTGCCAGTCGAGGGCGGAACACCGGGGAGCTGTTTTTT
TRBV29-1	TRBD2	-	TRBJ2-7	CSVEALASGTFLREYF	TGCAGCGTTGAAGCGCTTGCTAGCGGGACCTTCCTACGGGAGTACTTC
TRBV18	-	once	TRBJ2-3	CASSPGSTDTQYF	TGTGCCAGCTCACCAGGGTCCACAGATACGCAGTATTTT
TRBV5-1	-	-	TRBJ1-4	CASSLGQGYEKLFF	TGCGCCAGCAGCTTGGGCCAGGGGTACGAAAAACTGTTTTTT
TRBV30	-	-	TRBJ1-6	CAWSVRGPSSPLHF	TGTGCCTGGAGTGTGAGAGGTCCATCCTCACCCCTCCACTTT
TRBV14	-	-	TRBJ2-5	CASSQGLGFQETQYF	TGTGCCAGCAGCCAAGGCTTGGGTTTCCAAGAGACCCAGTACTTC
TRBV5-1	TRBD2	once	TRBJ2-1	CASSLAGLAGGPGYNEQFF	TGCGCCAGCAGCTTGGCTGGACTAGCGGGGGGGCCGGGATACAATGAGCAGTTCTTC
TRBV28	TRBD1	-	TRBJ2-5	CASSFQGAVKTQYF	TGTGCCAGCAGTTTTCAGGGGGCGGTAAAGACCCAGTACTTC
TRBV18	TRBD1	-	TRBJ2-7	CASSPLGTGLGEQYF	TGTGCCAGCTCACCACTAGGGACAGGGCTGGGCGAGCAGTACTTC
TRBV4-1	-	few	TRBJ1-2	CASSPRQNYGYTF	TGCGCCAGCAGCCCCCGACAGAACTATGGCTACACCTTC
TRBV12-5	TRBD1	-	TRBJ2-2	CASTTGTGYTGELFF	TGTGCCAGCACAACCGGGACAGGATACACCGGGGAGCTGTTTTTT
TRBV11-3	TRBD1	-	TRBJ1-4	CASSLSGQGIGKLFF	TGTGCCAGCAGCTTATCGGGACAGGGTATAGGAAAACTGTTTTTT
TRBV11-3	TRBD1	many	TRBJ1-1	CASSSKTGYTEAFF	TGTGCCAGCAGCTCTAAGACAGGGTACACTGAAGCTTTCTTT
TRBV19	-	-	TRBJ1-2	CASRAGGSDYGYTF	TGTGCCAGTAGGGCCGGGGGGTCGGACTATGGCTACACCTTC
TRBV11-3	-	many	TRBJ1-1	CASSIATGINTEAFF	TGTGCCAGCAGCATCGCTACGGGAATCAACACTGAAGCTTTCTTT
TRBV19	-	once	TRBJ2-1	CASSIAGLGNNEQFF	TGTGCCAGTAGTATAGCCGGGTTGGGGAACAATGAGCAGTTCTTC
TRBV5-1	TRBD1	-	TRBJ1-5	CASSWTTGDNQPQHF	TGCGCCAGCAGCTGGACTACAGGGGACAATCAGCCCCAGCATTTT
TRBV29-1	-	-	TRBJ1-1	CSVGEFGSFTEAFF	TGCAGCGTTGGCGAGTTTGGGAGCTTCACTGAAGCTTTCTTT
TRBV6-8	TRBD1	many	TRBJ1-1	CASSYRPQQQGETFF	TGTGCCAGCAGTTATCGACCCCAGCAACAGGGGGAAACTTTCTTT
TRBV6-8	-	few	TRBJ1-2	CASSYSRTHYGYTF	TGTGCCAGCAGTTACTCACGGACCCATTATGGCTACACCTTC
TRBV28	TRBD1	-	TRBJ1-1	CASSSGTDTEAFF	TGTGCCAGCAGTTCCGGGACAGACACTGAAGCTTTCTTT
TRBV11-3	-	many	TRBJ1-1	CASSLRQLTNTEAFF	TGTGCCAGCAGCTTGAGACAGCTTACGAACACTGAAGCTTTCTTT
TRBV19	TRBD2	-	TRBJ2-1	CASSPLAGGGDEQFF	TGTGCCAGTAGTCCACTAGCGGGAGGAGGCGATGAGCAGTTCTTC
TRBV6-8	-	-	TRBJ1-6	CASSVVYNSPLHF	TGTGCCAGCAGTGTAGTCTATAATTCACCCCTCCACTTT
TRBV11-3	-	-	TRBJ2-2	CASSWQGIAGELFF	TGTGCCAGCAGCTGGCAGGGGATCGCCGGGGAGCTGTTTTTT
TRBV6-8	-	-	TRBJ1-1	CASTSGRGIGTEAFF	TGTGCCAGCACCTCTGGCCGGGGCATCGGCACTGAAGCTTTCTTT
TRBV18	-	-	TRBJ2-2	CASSRTAGELFF	TGTGCCAGCTCCCGGACAGCCGGGGAGCTGTTTTTT
TRBV18	-	-	TRBJ2-4	CASSPSDRGGIQYF	TGTGCCAGCTCACCATCCGACCGGGGTGGCATTCAGTACTTC
TRBV18	-	-	TRBJ1-1	CASQDISNTEAFF	TGTGCCAGCCAGGACATCTCTAACACTGAAGCTTTCTTT
TRBV19	-	-	TRBJ1-2	CASTTTGRGIWNYGYTF	TGTGCCAGTACCACCACCGGCCGGGGAATCTGGAACTATGGCTACACCTTC
TRBV11-3	-	few	TRBJ1-5	CASSLEGPGDMPQHF	TGTGCCAGCAGCTTAGAGGGCCCCGGAGATATGCCCCAGCATTTT
TRBV28	-	few	TRBJ1-5	CASSPGLNQPQHF	TGTGCCAGCAGTCCAGGACTCAATCAGCCCCAGCATTTT
TRBV30	-	-	TRBJ1-2	CAWSVRGRGLYGYTF	TGTGCCTGGAGTGTACGGGGGAGGGGTTTGTATGGCTACACCTTC
TRBV28	-	-	TRBJ1-2	CASSLVGGRHYGYTF	TGTGCCAGCAGTTTAGTAGGGGGGCGCCACTATGGCTACACCTTC
TRBV11-3	-	many	TRBJ2-5	CASSLTGGIGETQYF	TGTGCCAGCAGCTTAACCGGGGGAATTGGAGAGACCCAGTACTTC
TRBV28	-	-	TRBJ2-7	CASRTSKGFTYEQYF	TGTGCCAGCAGAACCTCCAAGGGATTCACCTACGAGCAGTACTTC
TRBV7-1	-	-	TRBJ2-6	CANTDPGANVLTF	TGTGCCAACACGGACCCAGGGGCCAACGTCCTGACTTTC